Each of the 5 T cell receptor beta chains below was sequenced from the same sample in a study of blood T cell repertoires in COVID-19. Repertoires were generated with immunoSEQ multiplex PCR, while TCRdb's copy carries only in-frame clones and drops some. The profile shows about 410,000 clones, roughly 90% of them singletons. Sequenced material: peripheral blood. All receptors come from a woman aged 40 to 49 with COVID-19, enrolled during active disease.

This clone appeared a few times. This sequence joins TRBV28 and TRBJ1-2; 7 bases align to TRBD1. J gave up 8 bases and V 6 bases, and 12 bases lay outside the gene matches. The germline gives CDR1 MDHEN, CDR2 SYDVKM. The CDR3 is made up of 14 amino acids. In DNA form, the CDR3 reads TGTGCCAGCAGCCCGGGACAGTCCCTAGTGGGCTACACCTTC. Protein product: CASSPGQSLVGYTF.

The J gene is TRBJ1-4, the V gene TRBV28; the D is unclear. Germline lookup yields CDR1 MDHEN and CDR2 SYDVKM. CDR3 length: 14 residues. The V and J ends lost 5 bases and 3 bases respectively, with 10 bases between them. DNA for the CDR3: TGTGCCAGCAGTCCGTTCCCGGCTAATGAAAAACTGTTTTTT. It yields the protein CASSPFPANEKLFF.

V is TRBV18 and J is TRBJ1-3; 12 nucleotides agree with TRBD1. Germline loops: CDR1 KGHSH, CDR2 LQKENI. The CDR3 is 15 amino acids. V was pared by 0 bases and J by 12 bases, with 6 bases of the junction left unmatched. CDR3 region: CASSPPGQGASRIYF. The CDR3 coding sequence is TGTGCCAGCTCACCACCGGGACAGGGGGCTAGCCGCATATATTTT.

V and J are TRBV28 and TRBJ1-2; D might be TRBD1 (5 bases). Germline lookup yields CDR1 MDHEN and CDR2 SYDVKM. The CDR3 length is 15 residues. V dropped 7 bases and J dropped 2 bases, with 17 bases sitting between them. The CDR3 bases are TGTGCCAGCACCCCTCGGGGGGGGGAAAACTATGGCTACACCTTC. Amino acid sequence: CASTPRGGENYGYTF.

This chain uses TRBV9 with TRBJ2-1, with D perhaps matching TRBD2 (6 bases). The V and J ends lost 0 bases and 5 bases respectively, with 12 bases between them. CDR3 length: 15 residues. Germline V gives CDR1 SGDLS, CDR2 YYNGEE. The DNA for the CDR3 is TGTGCCAGCAGCGTAGAGAGGGAGGCCCACAATGAGCAGTTCTTC. It yields the protein CASSVEREAHNEQFF.